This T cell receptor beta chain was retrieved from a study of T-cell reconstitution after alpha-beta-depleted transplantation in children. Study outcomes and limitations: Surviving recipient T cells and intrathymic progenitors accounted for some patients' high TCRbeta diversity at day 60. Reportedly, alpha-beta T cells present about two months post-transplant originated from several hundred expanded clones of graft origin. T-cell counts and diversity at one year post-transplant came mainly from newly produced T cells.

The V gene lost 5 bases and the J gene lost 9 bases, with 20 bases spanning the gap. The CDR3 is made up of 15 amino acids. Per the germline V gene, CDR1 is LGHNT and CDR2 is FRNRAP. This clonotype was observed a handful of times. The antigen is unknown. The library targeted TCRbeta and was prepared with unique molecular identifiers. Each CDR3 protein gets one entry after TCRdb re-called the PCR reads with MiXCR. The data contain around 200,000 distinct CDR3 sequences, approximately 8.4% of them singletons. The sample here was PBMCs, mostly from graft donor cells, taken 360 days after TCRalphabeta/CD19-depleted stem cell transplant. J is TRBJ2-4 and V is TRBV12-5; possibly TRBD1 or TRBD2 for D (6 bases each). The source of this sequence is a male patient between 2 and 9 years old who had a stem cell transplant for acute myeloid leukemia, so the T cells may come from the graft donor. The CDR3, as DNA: TGTGCTAGTGGTCCCCAATCAGGAGGAGGGGGCATTCAGTACTTC. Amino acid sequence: CASGPQSGGGGIQYF.